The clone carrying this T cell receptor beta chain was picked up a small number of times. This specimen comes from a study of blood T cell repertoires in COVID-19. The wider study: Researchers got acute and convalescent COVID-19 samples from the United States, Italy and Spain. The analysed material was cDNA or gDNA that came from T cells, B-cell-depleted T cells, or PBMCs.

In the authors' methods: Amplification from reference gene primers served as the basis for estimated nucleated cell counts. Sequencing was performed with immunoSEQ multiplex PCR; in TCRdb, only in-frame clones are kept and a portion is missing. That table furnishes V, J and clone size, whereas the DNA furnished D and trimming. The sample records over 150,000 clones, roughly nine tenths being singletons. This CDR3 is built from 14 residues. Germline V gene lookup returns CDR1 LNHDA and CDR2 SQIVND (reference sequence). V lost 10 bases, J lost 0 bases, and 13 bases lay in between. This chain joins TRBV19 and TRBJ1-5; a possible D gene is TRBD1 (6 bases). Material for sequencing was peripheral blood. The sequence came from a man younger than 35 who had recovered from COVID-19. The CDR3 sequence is CATQGPYSNQPQHF. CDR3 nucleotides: TGTGCCACCCAGGGGCCCTATAGCAATCAGCCCCAGCATTTT.